This TCR beta chain was captured by sequencing in a study of blood T cell repertoires in COVID-19. The wider study: The study drew acute and convalescent COVID-19 samples from the United States, Italy and Spain.

This clone was seen once. Per the original methods: Estimated nucleated cell counts came from reference gene primer amplification. Sequenced by immunoSEQ multiplex PCR; TCRdb stores in-frame clones only, minus some. Clonal size and the V and J genes are those of that table, whereas D and trimming came from the DNA. The repertoire holds about 11,000 clones, with around four fifths as singletons. The clonotype was recovered from a human donor in a cohort sampled during active COVID-19. Sequencing was performed on peripheral blood.

The CDR3 DNA sequence: TGTGCCAGCTCACCACCTATCGACAGGGTGAATGAGCAGTTCTTC. This translates into CASSPPIDRVNEQFF. The chain has TRBV18 and TRBJ2-1; 7 bases are shared with TRBD1. Losses at the gene ends were 0 bases for V and 7 bases for J; bases not matched to a gene: 6. There are 15 residues in the CDR3. CDR1 and CDR2 (germline): KGHSH, LQKENI. Supplemented by reference TRBV18 and TRBJ2-1, the full variable domain reads NAGVMQNPRHLVRRRGQEARLRCSPMKGHSHVYWYRQLPEEGLKFMVYLQKENIIDESGMPKERFSAEFPKEGPSILRIQQVVRGDSAAYFCASSPPIDRVNEQFFGPGTRLTVL.